These 12 T cell receptor beta chains were sequenced from one sample in a study of radiation and T cells in renal cell carcinoma. Time point defined: blood 2 weeks post-SBRT. The sample's treatment: 15 Gy SBRT to primary tumor, nephrectomy 4 weeks later. Some clones are missing from TCRdb's copy, which holds only in-frame ones; the method was immunoSEQ multiplex PCR. The top ten hold 5% to 6.5% of the sample, which has 120,000 or so clones, 81% seen once. Here the sequenced sample was blood, taken from a patient whose treatment included radiotherapy and nephrectomy. The origin of the receptors is a middle-aged man with renal cell carcinoma.

This clone was counted only a few times. This chain links TRBV6-1 with TRBJ2-1; D is ambiguous. Germline loops: CDR1 MNHNS, CDR2 SASEGT. The CDR3 loop spans 16 amino acids. The V end lost 1 base, the J end lost 0 bases, and 10 bases lay between the germline ends. Here the CDR3 DNA reads TGTGCCAGCAGTGAAGACCTACTGAGCTCCTACAATGAGCAGTTCTTC. Its protein is CASSEDLLSSYNEQFF.

The chain employs TRBV4-2 and TRBJ2-7, with D possibly matching TRBD2 (6 bases). This CDR3 contains 15 residues. Germline CDR1 is LGHNA and CDR2 is YNFKEQ. The V gene lost 1 base and the J gene lost 0 bases, with 10 bases spanning the gap. In DNA, the CDR3 is TGTGCCAGCAGCCAAGCGGCGGGGAGCTCCTACGAGCAGTACTTC. Its translation: CASSQAAGSSYEQYF.

The chain employs TRBV5-5 and TRBJ2-3, with 9 bases that match TRBD2. This CDR3 contains 15 residues. Germline loops: CDR1 SGHKS, CDR2 YYEKEE (reference sequence). Trimming took 5 bases from V and 4 from J; bases not matched to a gene: 8. The CDR3 DNA sequence: TGTGCCAGCAGAATTAGCGGGGGAGGGCCAGATACGCAGTATTTT. Its translation is CASRISGGGPDTQYF.

The rearrangement joins TRBV5-1 to TRBJ1-2; perhaps TRBD1 as D (6 bases). In germline, CDR1 is SGHRS, CDR2 YFSETQ. The CDR3 loop spans 16 amino acids. V gave up 0 bases and J gave up 4 bases, with 16 bases separating them. The CDR3 loop reads CASSLATVTDSYGYTF. DNA for the CDR3: TGCGCCAGCAGCTTGGCTACAGTCACGGACAGCTATGGCTACACCTTC.

The CDR3 is CASSFRLAGGSHSYEQYF. The CDR3 DNA sequence: TGTGCCAGCAGTTTCCGACTAGCGGGGGGTTCCCACTCCTACGAGCAGTACTTC. The chain employs TRBV28 and TRBJ2-7, with 13 bases identical to TRBD2. The length of the CDR3 is 18 residues. Germline values: CDR1 MDHEN, CDR2 SYDVKM. V trimming: 3 bases; J trimming: 0 bases; junction bases outside the gene matches: 8.

In this sample, this clone turned up a few times. The chain uses TRBV7-9 and TRBJ2-7, with D uncertain. The CDR3 consists of 15 residues. Germline assignment: CDR1 SEHNR and CDR2 FQNEAQ (reference sequence). V dropped 2 bases and J dropped 0 bases, with 11 bases sitting between them. The CDR3 DNA follows: TGTGCCAGCAGCTTAATGGCTGGGTCCTCCTACGAGCAGTACTTC. This encodes CASSLMAGSSYEQYF.

J is TRBJ2-7 and V is TRBV7-9, with D unresolved. CDR1 is SEHNR, CDR2 FQNEAQ, per germline (reference sequence). This CDR3 is 16 amino acids long. Trimming removed 1 base from V and 6 bases from J, with 19 bases in between. The CDR3 is CASSLVYRSPSGEQYF. CDR3 DNA: TGTGCCAGCAGCTTAGTATATAGGTCGCCCAGTGGCGAGCAGTACTTC.

V is TRBV7-3 and J is TRBJ2-1; TRBD1 matches 11 bases. The CDR3 has 15 residues. Germline-derived CDR1 and CDR2 are SGHTA and FQGTGA. The ends lost 5 bases at V and 7 bases at J; junction bases unmatched: 7. CDR3 nucleotide sequence: TGTGCCAGCAGCCCTGGGACAGGGGGGGAGAATGAGCAGTTCTTC. Translating gives CASSPGTGGENEQFF.

This clone was counted once. This sequence joins TRBV7-3 and TRBJ1-1, with D hard to call. The CDR3 sequence is 14 residues long. Germline CDR1 SGHTA, CDR2 FQGTGA. V lost 5 bases and J 4 bases, leaving 14 bases between the germline ends. Written as DNA, the CDR3 is TGTGCCAGCAGCCCATTCGGATCTGGCACTGAAGCTTTCTTT. Translating it yields CASSPFGSGTEAFF.

The sample holds one count of this clone. This rearrangement joins TRBV28 to TRBJ2-7, with 7 bases identical to TRBD1. The length of the CDR3 is 15 residues. In germline, CDR1 is MDHEN, CDR2 SYDVKM. J gave up 2 bases and V 5 bases, and 9 bases lay outside the gene matches. CDR3 coding DNA: TGTGCCAGCAGTCAACCTGGGACAGAACCCTACGAGCAGTACTTC. It yields the protein CASSQPGTEPYEQYF. The full variable domain, completed using reference TRBV28 and TRBJ2-7, is DVKVTQSSRYLVKRTGEKVFLECVQDMDHENMFWYRQDPGLGLRLIYFSYDVKMKEKGDIPEGYSVSREKKERFSLILESASTNQTSMYLCASSQPGTEPYEQYFGPGTRLTVT.

This chain connects TRBV9 to TRBJ2-3; D gene ambiguous. Germline V gives CDR1 SGDLS, CDR2 YYNGEE. The CDR3 is 12 amino acids. Trimming pared 0 bases from V and 7 bases from J, leaving 6 bases between. The CDR3 nucleotides read TGTGCCAGCAGCGTAGGCGTAAATACGCAGTATTTT. Translating gives CASSVGVNTQYF.

This CDR3 reads CASSIKSFTGTEAFF. Here the CDR3 DNA reads TGTGCCAGTAGTATCAAGTCTTTTACGGGAACTGAAGCTTTCTTT. V usage is TRBV19 and J usage is TRBJ1-1, with no clear D. This CDR3 comprises 15 residues. Germline CDR1 LNHDA, CDR2 SQIVND (reference sequence). Deletions cut 3 bases from V and 5 bases from J, with 16 bases between.